This TCR beta chain was profiled in a study of T cells in Graves' hyperthyroidism and ophthalmopathy. Hyperthyroidism was newly diagnosed in patients aged 18 to 65 (duration under 2 months). Trimming removed 6 bases at V and 1 base at J, with 21 bases between. Looked up from germline, CDR1 is ENHRY and CDR2 is SYGVKD. The CDR3 totals 17 residues. Regions amplified from RNA transcripts were the TCR beta CDR3 regions. Primed by the HTBI set, a first-round RT-PCR was run on the TCR CDR3. TCRdb used MiXCR to reprocess the multiplex PCR reads, holding one entry per CDR3 protein. The sample has 350,000 to 500,000 distinct CDR3 sequences, roughly an eighth seen once.

Sample: blood. The TCR comes from a woman younger than 35 with Graves' hyperthyroidism. The chain couples TRBV10-3 to TRBJ1-1; tentative D call: TRBD1 (6 bases). The CDR3 protein is CAIRGGPGAGENTEAFF. In DNA form, the CDR3 reads TGTGCCATCAGGGGGGGTCCAGGGGCGGGGGAGAACACTGAAGCTTTCTTT.